This entry is about one TCR beta chain. Template switching by 5'RACE produced TCR cDNA, adding a universal primer site and UMIs. TCRdb reanalysed the 5' RACE reads using MiXCR and keeps one entry per CDR3 protein. The data show roughly 70,000 distinct CDR3 sequences, with approximately 7.5% seen just once and 41% held by the top ten. This sample was taken from a study of T cells after yellow fever vaccination. Germline V gives CDR1 DFQATT, CDR2 SNEGSKA (reference sequence). The CDR3 covers 16 residues. Trimming took off 3 bases at V and 0 bases at J, with 15 bases between the two ends. The source is a young man who received the YFV17D yellow fever vaccine. This sample comprised CD8+ T cells sorted from PBMCs, obtained on the day of the yellow fever booster vaccination. The rearrangement joins TRBV20-1 to TRBJ2-1; D is ambiguous. CDR3 sequence: CSARLPEPSSYNEQFF. CDR3 bases: TGCAGTGCTAGGCTCCCCGAGCCTAGCTCCTACAATGAGCAGTTCTTC.